The 14 T cell receptor beta chains in this list originate from one sample, sequenced in a study of tumor-infiltrating lymphocytes in primary liver carcinoma. TCR beta cDNA was reverse-transcribed from 500 ng of total RNA. The reaction used a constant-region primer and ProtoScript II reverse transcriptase. Slightly modified ARM-PCR with three nested multiplex PCR rounds yielded TCR beta libraries. A C-beta reverse primer and TRBV1-TRBV30 forward primers served in each of the first two PCR rounds, at approximately 10 cycles apiece. TCRdb re-analysed the multiplex PCR reads in MiXCR, keeping a single row per CDR3 protein. The sample has around 20,000 distinct CDR3 sequences; around three quarters are singletons. The approximately 17-34 mg bulk tissue piece was not sorted before simultaneous RNA and DNA extraction. What was sequenced was liver tumor tissue from sampling region 4. Documented subset: tumor region T4, right-lateral pole. These TCRs come from a woman in her twenties or thirties with primary liver carcinoma and hepatitis B virus infection.

The V gene is TRBV5-5, the J gene TRBJ1-4; 7 bases are a match to TRBD1. CDR3 size: 13 residues. Trimming removed 5 bases from V and 5 bases from J; junction bases left unmatched: 3. The germline V gene encodes CDR1 SGHKS and CDR2 YYEKEE (reference sequence). The CDR3 nucleotides read TGTGCCAGCAGTTCGACAGGGAATGAAAAACTGTTTTTT. Translation: CASSSTGNEKLFF.

This clonotype was found once. One junction end does not reproduce the germline sequence, and a read error may be involved. The CDR3 sequence: CASSVLAGGPRSNTGELYF. As DNA, the CDR3 is TGTGCCAGCAGCGTGCTAGCGGGAGGGCCCCGTTCGAACACCGGGGAGCTGTATTTT. The V call is TRBV4-3, the J call TRBJ2-2; 12 nucleotides align to TRBD2. The CDR3 has 19 amino acids. Germline V gives CDR1 LGHNA, CDR2 YSLEER.

In its sample, this clonotype was seen once. The CDR3 end shows no conserved phenylalanine or tryptophan, and so a read error is likely. This chain links TRBV6-5 with TRBJ2-3; no reliable D call. Germline CDR1 MNHEY, CDR2 SVGAGI. This CDR3 contains 15 residues. The CDR3 coding sequence is TGTGCCAGTAGTTACCCTTACGGCGGCACAGATACGCAGTATTCT. Amino acids: CASSYPYGGTDTQYS.

By share, this clonotype counts as medium-sized (0.01 to 0.1%). In DNA form, the CDR3 reads TGTGCCAGCAGCTTATTGGGGTTGGACTTCTCTGGGGCCAACGTCCTGACTTTC. It encodes CASSLLGLDFSGANVLTF. The chain is built from TRBV7-8 and TRBJ2-6; D possibly corresponds to TRBD2 (5 bases). From germline, CDR1 is SGHVS and CDR2 FQNEAQ. The V gene lost 2 bases and the J gene lost 0 bases, with 14 bases spanning the gap. The CDR3 covers 18 residues.

This rearrangement joins TRBV28 to TRBJ1-5, with 7 positions matching TRBD1. The CDR3 is 11 amino acids. Germline CDR1 MDHEN, CDR2 SYDVKM. The J segment lost 9 bases and the V segment lost 11 bases, leaving 7 bases of the junction unmatched. The CDR3 coding sequence is TGTGCCGGGCCAGGGGGACGGCCCCAGCATTTT. It specifies CAGPGGRPQHF.

Only one count was recorded for this clonotype. A read error may account for a junction end that differs from germline. The chain is built from TRBV4-1 and TRBJ2-3, with D possibly TRBD2 on 6 matching bases. The CDR3 spans 18 residues. The germline V gene encodes CDR1 MGHRA and CDR2 YSYEKL. The CDR3 bases are TGCGCCAGCAGCCGACTAGACATGGTAGCTGAAGACTCGGATACTCAGTATTTT. Translating it yields CASSRLDMVAEDSDTQYF.

For this clonotype: Its ends do not fully match the called genes, so a read error is possible. The chain joins TRBV6-5 to TRBJ2-5; 7 bases fit TRBD1. The germline CDR1 and CDR2 sequences are MNHEY and SVGAGI. The CDR3 sequence is 13 residues long. CDR3 protein: CASSTERGLTQWF. The CDR3 nucleotides are TGTGCCAGCAGTACCGAGAGGGGGCTGACCCAGTGGTTC.

This clonotype was recorded only once. A read error may account for a junction end that differs from germline. This chain uses TRBV4-3 with TRBJ2-1; 9 nucleotides agree with TRBD2. CDR1 is LGHNA and CDR2 is YSLEER in the germline V gene. The CDR3 has 16 residues. CDR3 coding DNA: TGCACCAGCAGCCAAAACGTAGCGGGAGACAGAAATGAGCAGTTCTTC. Its translation is CTSSQNVAGDRNEQFF.

This clonotype was detected once. The CDR3 DNA follows: TGTGCCAGCAGTTTATCCGGACAGGGTTTTGTAGGAGATACGCAGTATTTT. Translation: CASSLSGQGFVGDTQYF. V and J are TRBV28 and TRBJ2-3; 8 bases map to TRBD1. There are 17 residues in the CDR3. The junction had 11 bases not matched to a gene; V was cut back by 1 base and J by 5 bases. The germline V gene encodes CDR1 MDHEN and CDR2 SYDVKM.

A note on this clonotype: The junction shows a germline mismatch at one end, possibly a read error. The V call is TRBV5-5, the J call TRBJ2-7, with D uncertain. The CDR3 consists of 14 residues. Germline V gives CDR1 SGHKS, CDR2 YYEKEE (reference sequence). The CDR3 spells CVSCFEQTVYEQYF. The CDR3 DNA follows: TGTGTCAGCTGCTTCGAACAGACCGTCTACGAGCAGTACTTC.

As to this clonotype: At one boundary the junction diverges from the germline segment, which might be a read error. This chain joins TRBV4-1 and TRBJ2-2; TRBD1 might be the D (5 bases). Germline-derived CDR1 and CDR2 are MGHRA and YSYEKL. The CDR3 loop spans 18 amino acids. The CDR3 region is CDSSLTKKWTSNTGELFF. DNA of the CDR3: TGTGACAGTAGCCTGACCAAGAAATGGACGTCGAACACCGGGGAGCTGTTTTTT.

A note on this clonotype: The junction and the germline gene differ at one end; a read error may be behind it. This chain links TRBV10-3 with TRBJ2-1; no clear D gene. The CDR3 covers 14 residues. CDR1 is ENHRY and CDR2 is SYGVKD in the germline V gene. The CDR3 here is CTISPTVTRDEQFF. CDR3 DNA sequence: TGTACCATCAGTCCCACGGTGACCCGAGATGAGCAGTTCTTC.

This clonotype appeared once. No conserved phenylalanine or tryptophan ends this CDR3, so it is likely a read error. The V and J genes are TRBV4-3 and TRBJ2-7; 8 bases are a match to TRBD2. Trimming at V came to 1 base and at J to 3 bases, leaving 14 bases not matched to a gene. Germline V CDR1 and CDR2: LGHNA, YSLEER. The CDR3 consists of 18 residues. In DNA form, the CDR3 reads TGCGCCAGCAGCCAAGCTGTGGCGGGGGGTCACATTAACTACGAGCAGTACTAC. This codes for CASSQAVAGGHINYEQYY.

Worth noting for this clonotype: One end of the junction is discordant with germline, which a read error may explain. CDR3 loop: CAGSIGEAQFF. CDR3 DNA sequence: TGTGCCGGTAGTATTGGGGAAGCCCAGTTCTTC. The rearrangement uses TRBV19 and TRBJ2-1; D unresolved. This CDR3 has 11 amino acids. In germline, CDR1 is LNHDA, CDR2 SQIVND (reference sequence).